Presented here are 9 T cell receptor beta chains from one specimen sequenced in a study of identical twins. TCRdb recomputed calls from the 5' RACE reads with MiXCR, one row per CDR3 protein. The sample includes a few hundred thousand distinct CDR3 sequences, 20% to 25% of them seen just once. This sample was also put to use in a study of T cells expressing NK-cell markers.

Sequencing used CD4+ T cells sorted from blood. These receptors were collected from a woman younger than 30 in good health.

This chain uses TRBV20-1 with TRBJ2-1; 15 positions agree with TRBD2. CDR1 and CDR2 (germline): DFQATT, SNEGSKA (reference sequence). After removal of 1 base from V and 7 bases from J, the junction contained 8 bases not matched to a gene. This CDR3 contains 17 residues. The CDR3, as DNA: TGCAGTGCTAGAGGACAGGGGACTAGCGGGGGGTTGAATGAGCAGTTCTTC. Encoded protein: CSARGQGTSGGLNEQFF.

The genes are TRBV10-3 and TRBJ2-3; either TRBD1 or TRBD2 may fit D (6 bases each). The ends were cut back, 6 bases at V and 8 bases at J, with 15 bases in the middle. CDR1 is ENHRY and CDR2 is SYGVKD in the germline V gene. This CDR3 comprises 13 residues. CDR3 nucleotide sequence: TGTGCCATCAGGGGACACCTGGAGGGTACGCAGTATTTT. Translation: CAIRGHLEGTQYF.

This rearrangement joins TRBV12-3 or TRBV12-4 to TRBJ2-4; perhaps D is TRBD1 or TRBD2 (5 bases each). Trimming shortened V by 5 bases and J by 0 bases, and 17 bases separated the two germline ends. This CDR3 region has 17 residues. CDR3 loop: CASSPNHGGLAKNIQYF. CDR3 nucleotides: TGTGCCAGCAGTCCCAACCATGGGGGATTAGCCAAAAACATTCAGTACTTC.

This chain's CDR3 is CASSPNRDSQETQYF. The CDR3 DNA follows: TGTGCCAGCTCTCCAAACCGGGACAGTCAAGAGACCCAGTACTTC. The rearrangement joins TRBV18 to TRBJ2-5; 7 positions agree with TRBD1. The CDR3 has 15 residues. V trimming: 6 bases; J trimming: 2 bases; junction bases outside the gene matches: 9. The germline CDR1 and CDR2 sequences are KGHSH and LQKENI. Filled out from reference TRBV18 and TRBJ2-5, the complete variable domain reads NAGVMQNPRHLVRRRGQEARLRCSPMKGHSHVYWYRQLPEEGLKFMVYLQKENIIDESGMPKERFSAEFPKEGPSILRIQQVVRGDSAAYFCASSPNRDSQETQYFGPGTRLLVL.

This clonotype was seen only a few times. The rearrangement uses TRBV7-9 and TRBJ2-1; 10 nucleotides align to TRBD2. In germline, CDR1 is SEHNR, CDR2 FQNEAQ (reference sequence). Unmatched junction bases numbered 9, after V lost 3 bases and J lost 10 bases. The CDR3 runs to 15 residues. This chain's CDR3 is CASSFQAGGPYEQFF. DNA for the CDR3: TGTGCCAGCAGCTTCCAAGCGGGAGGGCCCTACGAGCAGTTCTTC.

CDR3 nucleotide sequence: TGTGCCAGCAGTACCAGGGCTAGCGGGAACTACGAGCAGTACTTC. Translation: CASSTRASGNYEQYF. The chain links TRBV12-3 or TRBV12-4 to TRBJ2-7; 9 bases agree with TRBD2. V lost 5 bases, J lost 3 bases, and 8 bases stayed unmatched. This CDR3 region has 15 residues.

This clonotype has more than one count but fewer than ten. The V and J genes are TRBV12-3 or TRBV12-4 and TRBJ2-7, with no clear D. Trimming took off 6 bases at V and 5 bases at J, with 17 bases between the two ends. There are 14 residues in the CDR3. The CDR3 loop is CASSTSPREHEQYF. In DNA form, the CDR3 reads TGTGCCAGCAGCACTTCCCCCCGTGAGCACGAGCAGTACTTC.

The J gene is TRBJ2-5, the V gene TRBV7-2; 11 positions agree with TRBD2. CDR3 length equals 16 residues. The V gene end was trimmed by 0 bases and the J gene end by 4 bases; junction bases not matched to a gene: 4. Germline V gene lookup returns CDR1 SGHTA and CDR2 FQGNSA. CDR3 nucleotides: TGTGCCAGCAGCTTAGCGTCTAGCGGGAGGTCAGAGACCCAGTACTTC. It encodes CASSLASSGRSETQYF.

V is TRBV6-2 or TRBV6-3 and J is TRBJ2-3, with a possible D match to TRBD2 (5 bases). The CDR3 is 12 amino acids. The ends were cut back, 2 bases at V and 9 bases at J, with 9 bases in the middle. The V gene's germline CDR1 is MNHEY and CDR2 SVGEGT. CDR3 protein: CASSYLDSTQYF. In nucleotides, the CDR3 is TGTGCCAGCAGTTACCTGGACTCCACGCAGTATTTT.